These T cell receptor beta chains were read from a single sample in a study of CD8+CD57+ T cells in acquired aplastic anemia. TCRdb analysed the reads with MiXCR anew, one entry per CDR3 protein. The repertoire holds fewer than 300,000 distinct CDR3 sequences, with approximately 79% as singletons. The sequencing input was sorted CD4+, CD8+, or CD8+CD57+ T cells (not recorded which) from PBMCs. The receptors originated from a human donor with aplastic anemia. Each CDR3 is given with its conserved first and last residue. A D gene is named only where the DNA matches it firmly. A row's size may be missing; if present it is once, few, many or a size class.

d_call j_call clone_size v_call cdr3_nt cdr3_aa
TRBD1 TRBJ2-3 - TRBV11-3 TGTGCCAGCAGCCTAGATGGGACAGCTACAGATACGCAGTATTTT CASSLDGTATDTQYF
TRBD1 TRBJ1-1 - TRBV7-9 TGTGCCAGCAGCTTTGATAGAACAGGGGACAGCGATGAGTTCTTT CASSFDRTGDSDEFF
- TRBJ2-3 - TRBV9 TGTGCCAGCAGCGGGGCCTCCGGGCAAGGCTCCACCTACTTC CASSGASGQGSTYF
- TRBJ2-7 - TRBV10-3 TGTGCCATCAGTGAGTTTGCCGAGCAGTACTTC CAISEFAEQYF
TRBD1 TRBJ1-5 - TRBV7-8 TGTGCCAGCAGCTTAGCAGGGGGGACAGGGGTCGTTCAGCCCCAGCATTTT CASSLAGGTGVVQPQHF
TRBD2 TRBJ2-7 - TRBV9 TGTGCCAGCAGCGTCGGGACTAGCGGAAAAGAGACGCACTTC CASSVGTSGKETHF
- TRBJ1-2 - TRBV7-2 TGTGCCAGCAGCCTCAACGCGGGACGCCATGGCTACACCTTC CASSLNAGRHGYTF
- TRBJ2-5 - TRBV9 TGTGCCAGCAGCCCCGACCTTTGGGAGACCCAGTACTTC CASSPDLWETQYF
TRBD2 TRBJ2-1 - TRBV7-3 TGTGCCAGCAGCTTAACTGACGGGGGGTACTCCTATGAGCAGTTCTTC CASSLTDGGYSYEQFF
TRBD2 TRBJ2-7 - TRBV12-3/TRBV12-4 TGTGCCAGCAGGGGAGTCTCGCGGGGGGAGCAGTACTTC CASRGVSRGEQYF
- TRBJ1-1 - TRBV7-9 TGTGCCAGCAGCGTGAGGGCCAGGGACACTGAAGCTTTCTTT CASSVRARDTEAFF
TRBD1 TRBJ2-2 - TRBV12-3/TRBV12-4 TGTGCCAGCAGACCCGAACCGGGACAGGGAAAAACCGGGGAGCTGTTTTTT CASRPEPGQGKTGELFF
- TRBJ2-5 - TRBV9 TGTGCCAGCAGCGGAGAAGGGGACCCGACCGATGGCTTC CASSGEGDPTDGF
- TRBJ1-6 - TRBV25-1 TGTGCCAGCAGTGAATACTTAACCGATTCACCCCTCCACTTT CASSEYLTDSPLHF
- TRBJ2-3 - TRBV9 TGTGCCAGCAGCTTAGCGTCAGATACGCAGAATTTTTATTTT CASSLASDTQNFYF
- TRBJ2-1 few TRBV9 TGTGCCAGTAGCTCAGGTGGGGGCGGCCGCAATCAGCAGTTCTTC CASSSGGGGRNQQFF
- TRBJ2-3 - TRBV7-3 TGTGCCAGCTCAAGAGAGGGCAGCGCCGTTACACAGTATTTT CASSREGSAVTQYF
TRBD1 TRBJ1-3 - TRBV7-3 TGTGCCAGCACCATACGACAGGGCGCCGTTGAACACATAAATTTT CASTIRQGAVEHINF
TRBD1 TRBJ2-5 - TRBV7-8 TGTGCCAGCAGCTTTCCTCCAGACGGGACAGCCCTTTCCCAGTACTTC CASSFPPDGTALSQYF
TRBD2 TRBJ2-3 - TRBV7-9 TGTGCCAGCAGCTTAGAAGGAAGCGGGGGGGATAAGCAGTATTTT CASSLEGSGGDKQYF
- TRBJ2-3 - TRBV2 TGTGCCAGCAGCTCGGGCCCTACAGATACGCAGTATTTT CASSSGPTDTQYF
- TRBJ2-7 - TRBV2 TGTGCCAGCGGCGGCCGGGGCCCAGATTCGGAGCAGTACTTC CASGGRGPDSEQYF